The rows below give T cell receptor beta chains drawn from one sample of a study of blood T cell repertoires in COVID-19. Clones were read by immunoSEQ multiplex PCR, and TCRdb kept only the in-frame ones, dropping some. The sample comprises a few hundred thousand clones, 86% of which are singletons, and roughly 4.5% rests with the top ten. Material for sequencing was PBMCs or T cells enriched from blood (not recorded which). These receptors were taken from a woman under 40 who had been exposed to COVID-19. Both conserved end residues are part of each CDR3.

J gene,V gene,CDR3 protein
TRBJ1-2,TRBV18,CASSNLQGENGYTF
TRBJ1-5,TRBV30,CAWAPGTGNQPQHF
TRBJ1-6,TRBV5-1,CASSQNGQGALGNSPLHF
TRBJ2-3,TRBV29-1,CSVGNMGRARTDTQYF
TRBJ1-5,TRBV24-1,CATSYRAKQPQHF
TRBJ1-1,TRBV28,CASSLRGFMNTEAFF
TRBJ1-2,TRBV7-9,CASSLGEGNGYTF
TRBJ2-2,TRBV10-3,CAIRATGWAGELFF
TRBJ1-6,TRBV29-1,CSVEEDIIDSPLHF
TRBJ1-2,TRBV25-1,CASSEYSRGTEVGYTF
TRBJ2-3,TRBV7-8,CASSLPPLPSTDTQYF
TRBJ2-2,TRBV10-3,CAITSGGNTGELFF
TRBJ1-4,TRBV7-9,CASSPTGGGEKLFF
TRBJ2-3,TRBV12-5,CASGSDITTDTQYF
TRBJ2-2,TRBV10-3,CAISEGEPNTGELFF
TRBJ1-1,TRBV5-1,CASSWPGGPRDTEAFF
TRBJ2-1,TRBV27,CASSLRNEQFF
TRBJ1-6,TRBV3-1/TRBV3-2,CASSQGGQGTPLHF
TRBJ2-7,TRBV5-1,CASSFPDRGYEQYF
TRBJ1-2,TRBV9,CASSAGTSPNYGYTF
TRBJ2-7,TRBV19,CASSSQGAHEQYF
TRBJ2-1,TRBV3-1/TRBV3-2,CASSLRGGPVGDEQFF
TRBJ2-3,TRBV27,CASSLLGPIEQYF
TRBJ2-7,TRBV5-1,CASSITTSGGPGDEQYF
TRBJ2-3,TRBV24-1,CATSDTGQGATDTQYF
TRBJ2-2,TRBV9,CASGEGANTGELFF
TRBJ1-2,TRBV18,CASSPPGQGPYGYTF
TRBJ2-7,TRBV6-1,CASSELGTGRTYEQYF
TRBJ1-5,TRBV28,CATPGEGGADQPQHF
TRBJ1-5,TRBV7-2,CASSLGGGFSFNQPQHF
TRBJ1-1,TRBV12-3/TRBV12-4,CASTGTTNTEAFF
TRBJ1-6,TRBV28,CASTPQGYNSPLHF
TRBJ1-2,TRBV24-1,CATRDYNYGYTF
TRBJ1-4,TRBV30,CAWTGPTNEKLFF
TRBJ1-4,TRBV19,CASRQGDRRNEKLFF
TRBJ2-7,TRBV7-9,CASRPGIEGEQYF
TRBJ2-1,TRBV24-1,CATSASGGYYNEQFF
TRBJ1-6,TRBV6-6,CASTSQGRSYNSPLHF
TRBJ2-7,TRBV7-9,CASSPRGQGGSYEQYF
TRBJ1-1,TRBV3-1/TRBV3-2,CASKQGGGRAFF
TRBJ1-3,TRBV3-1/TRBV3-2,CASRRTGDPSGNTIYF
TRBJ1-5,TRBV7-8,CASSLGPLGNQPQHF
TRBJ1-2,TRBV9,CASSPYRGYTF
TRBJ1-1,TRBV14,CASGHRETEAFF
TRBJ2-3,TRBV3-1/TRBV3-2,CASSRTSSSDTQYF
TRBJ2-5,TRBV27,CASSLSLSSGGKTQYF
TRBJ1-2,TRBV5-1,CASSLGPIANYGYTF
TRBJ2-3,TRBV5-5,CASSGAGWGPTDTQYF
TRBJ2-1,TRBV11-2,CASSRDSNLGNEQFF
TRBJ1-5,TRBV5-1,CASSLAERRGHQPQHF
TRBJ1-1,TRBV11-3,CASSLQGVNTEAFF
TRBJ1-2,TRBV5-1,CASSLQGARGYGYTF
TRBJ1-4,TRBV10-2,CASSESFNRVGLFF
TRBJ1-5,TRBV5-8,CASSLFIHQPQHF
TRBJ2-1,TRBV24-1,CATSDPGQSDEQFF
TRBJ1-1,TRBV11-3,CASSLARLQGEAFF
TRBJ2-3,TRBV4-2,CASSPIAGGLGDTQYF